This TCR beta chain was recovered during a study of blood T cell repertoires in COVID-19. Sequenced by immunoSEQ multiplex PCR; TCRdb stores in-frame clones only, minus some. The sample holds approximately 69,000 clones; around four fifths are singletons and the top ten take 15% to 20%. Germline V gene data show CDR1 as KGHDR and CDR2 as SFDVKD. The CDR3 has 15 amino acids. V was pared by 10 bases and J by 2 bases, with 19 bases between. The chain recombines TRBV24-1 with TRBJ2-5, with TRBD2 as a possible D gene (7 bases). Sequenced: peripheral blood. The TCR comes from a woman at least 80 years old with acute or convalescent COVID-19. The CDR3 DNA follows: TGTGCCACGGGGGGGGCCGGGAGCGCTCAAGAGACCCAGTACTTC. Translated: CATGGAGSAQETQYF.